Below, 21 T cell receptor beta chains from the same sample are listed, as sequenced in a study of T cells in women clearing cervical HPV infection (dated by TCRdb to 2017 to 2018). Preparation of the library involved the immunoSEQ multiplex PCR assay. The table was pulled from immuneACCESS by TCRdb, which kept in-frame rearrangements only. Such tables lose some clones; where checked, under half of the loss comes from unresolved V genes, and the rest has no known cause. The table for this sample shows tens of thousands of clones. Roughly 15% of the sample goes to the ten largest clones. Input material: blood buffy coat. The origin of the receptors is a woman aged 18-69 years with a cervical HPV16 infection that either progressed to CIN3+ or cleared (not recorded which).

Of note for this clone: Read coverage stops 3 residues before the CDR3 terminus; the germline J gene supplies the remainder. The V gene is TRBV30, the J gene TRBJ1-3; D call uncertain. This CDR3 is 12 amino acids long. V lost 0 bases, J lost 4 bases, and 4 bases lay in between. CDR1 and CDR2 from the germline V gene are GTSNPN and SVGIG (reference sequence). CDR3 bases read: TGTGCCTGGAGTGTACAGGGAAACACC. It yields the protein CAWSVQGNT. The CDR3 in its entirety is CAWSVQGNTIYF.

A word on this clone: The read ends 3 residues before the CDR3 terminus; that terminus is restored from the germline J gene. This rearrangement joins TRBV13 to TRBJ1-5, with 8 bases matching TRBD1. Per germline, CDR1 PRHDT and CDR2 FYEKMQ (reference sequence). V was clipped by 6 bases and J by 4 bases; unmatched bases: 5. CDR3 length: 14 amino acids. CDR3 DNA (partial): TGTGCCAGCAGTTGGAGACAGGGGAATCAGCCC. This gives the protein CASSWRQGNQP. The CDR3 in its entirety is CASSWRQGNQPQHF. The variable domain in full, with the rest retrieved from reference TRBV13 and TRBJ1-5, is AAGVIQSPRHLIKEKRETATLKCYPIPRHDTVYWYQQGPGQDPQFLISFYEKMQSDKGSIPDRFSAQQFSDYHSELNMSSLELGDSALYFCASSWRQGNQPQHFGDGTRLSIL.

CDR3 sequence reads: CASSLGQGYYGYTF. The part of the CDR3 DNA that was read is TGTGCCAGCAGCTTGGGACAGGGTTATTATGGC. The rearrangement uses TRBV5-6 and TRBJ1-2, with 7 bases identical to TRBD1. The read ends 3 residues before the CDR3 terminus; that terminus is restored from the germline J gene. V was clipped by 0 bases and J by 5 bases; unmatched bases: 4. Germline CDR1 is SGHDT and CDR2 is YYEEEE. The length of the CDR3 is 14 residues.

About this clone itself: The CDR3 end lies 3 residues beyond the end of the read and is filled in from the germline J gene. The V gene is TRBV18, the J gene TRBJ1-2; D not certain. With 6 bases removed from V and 7 bases from J, the gap between germline ends came to 21 bases. Germline loops: CDR1 KGHSH, CDR2 LQKENI. The CDR3 is 15 residues long. The CDR3 protein is CASSPEQDPDSGYTF. Partial CDR3 DNA: TGTGCCAGCTCCCCAGAACAAGACCCGGACTCTGGC.

As to this clone: An end of the junction does not agree with germline; a read error may underlie this. The CDR3 end is not reached by the read, which stops 3 residues before it; the germline J gene fills it in. The V and J genes are TRBV4-2 and TRBJ2-4; no reliable D call. The length of the CDR3 is 16 residues. Germline assignment: CDR1 LGHNA and CDR2 YNFKEQ. Partial CDR3 DNA: TGCGCCAGCAGCCAAGAAGTAGCTTCAGCCAAAAACATT. This sequence encodes CASSQEVASAKNI. The whole CDR3 region reads CASSQEVASAKNIQYF.

The CDR3 sequence is CASSPGAATSSYEQYF. Incomplete CDR3 DNA: TGTGCCAGCAGTCCCGGAGCGGCTACGAGCTCCTACGAG. This chain joins TRBV28 and TRBJ2-7, with a weak D call TRBD2 (5 bases). The read is 3 residues too short to cover the CDR3 end, so that end is filled in from the germline J gene. V was shortened by 5 bases and J by 0 bases, with 17 bases between the two germline ends. Germline CDR1 reads MDHEN; CDR2 reads SYDVKM. CDR3 length: 16 residues.

Concerning this clone: The CDR3 is cut off 3 residues early in the read; its end comes from the germline J gene. The chain is built from TRBV7-2 and TRBJ2-2, with D maybe TRBD2 (7 bases). CDR1 is SGHTA and CDR2 is FQGNSA in the germline V gene. The CDR3 consists of 14 residues. Here the CDR3 reads CASSSRLGGEKLFF. The CDR3 DNA, read in part, is TGTGCCAGCAGCTCGAGGCTAGGGGGGGAAAAG.

As to this clone: The CDR3 end falls 3 residues outside the read, so it is completed with the germline J gene. The chain joins TRBV11-3 to TRBJ2-3, with unresolved D. CDR1 is SGHNT, CDR2 YENEEA, per germline. There are 15 residues in the CDR3. Incomplete CDR3 DNA: TGTGCCAGCAGCTTATCACCTCTGGGCAATCAGCCG. Its translation is CASSLSPLGNQP. The complete CDR3 reads CASSLSPLGNQPQYF.

Remarks on this clone: The CDR3 end lies 3 residues beyond the end of the read and is filled in from the germline J gene. The gene calls are TRBV6-1 and TRBJ1-5; D is ambiguous. Trimming stripped 2 bases from V and 0 bases from J, with 20 bases between. Germline V gene data show CDR1 as MNHNS and CDR2 as SASEGT. The CDR3 loop spans 19 amino acids. Partial CDR3 DNA: TGTGCCAGCAGTGAAACCCCCAGTGTAGACATTTATAGCAATCAGCCC. Amino acids: CASSETPSVDIYSNQP. The complete CDR3 reads CASSETPSVDIYSNQPQHF.

Comment on this clone: The sequenced fragment ends 3 residues before the CDR3 boundary, so the rest is inferred from the germline J gene. V usage is TRBV20-1 and J usage is TRBJ1-5; the D gene is possibly TRBD1 (6 bases). The CDR3 is 13 residues long. Germline CDR1 DFQATT, CDR2 SNEGSKA (reference sequence). Trimming removed 1 base from V and 4 bases from J, with 8 bases in between. The covered CDR3 bases are TGCAGTGCTAGAGCTGACAGGAATCAGCCC. Translated: CSARADRNQP. The full-length CDR3 reads as CSARADRNQPQHF.

This clone is labeled medium-sized based on frequency. The read terminates 3 residues ahead of where the CDR3 ends, so the germline J gene completes it. The chain is built from TRBV2 and TRBJ1-5, with TRBD1 matching 7 bases. The ends lost 3 bases at V and 6 bases at J; junction bases unmatched: 8. The CDR3 has 15 amino acids. Germline V gene lookup returns CDR1 SNHLY and CDR2 FYNNEI. The covered CDR3 bases are TGTGCCAGCAGTGAGATTGGGCAGGGGGGTCAGCCC. This encodes CASSEIGQGGQP. The full CDR3 reads CASSEIGQGGQPQHF. The full variable domain, with the rest looked up from reference TRBV2 and TRBJ1-5, is EPEVTQTPSHQVTQMGQEVILRCVPISNHLYFYWYRQILGQKVEFLVSFYNNEISEKSEIFDDQFSVERPDGSNFTLKIRSTKLEDSAMYFCASSEIGQGGQPQHFGDGTRLSIL.

A word on this clone: The sequence runs out 3 residues before the end of the CDR3; the remainder is reconstructed from the germline J gene. The rearrangement links TRBV5-1 to TRBJ2-5, with D possibly matching TRBD2 (7 bases). Per germline, CDR1 SGHRS and CDR2 YFSETQ. The CDR3 covers 15 residues. The V and J ends lost 0 bases and 2 bases respectively, with 11 bases between them. CDR3 protein: CASSLEGGEQETQYF. The CDR3 bases that were read are TGCGCCAGCAGCTTGGAAGGGGGGGAGCAAGAGACC.

Points on this clone: The CDR3 goes on 3 residues after the read ends, and that part is filled in from the germline J gene. The chain recombines TRBV6-2 or TRBV6-3 with TRBJ1-2, with D possibly matching TRBD1 (5 bases). This CDR3 spans 15 amino acids. Germline CDR1 reads MNHEY; CDR2 reads SVGEGT. The CDR3 bases that were read are TGTGCCAGCATTGATAGCGGGGGGGTCCTGAATGAC. Translated: CASIDSGGVLND. The whole CDR3 protein reads CASIDSGGVLNDYTF.

A remark on this clone: The missing CDR3 end, 3 residues past where the read stops, is filled in from the germline J gene. The rearrangement links TRBV7-2 to TRBJ2-3, with a weak D call TRBD1 (5 bases). There are 15 residues in the CDR3. CDR1 and CDR2 from the germline V gene are SGHTA and FQGNSA. The CDR3 sequence: CASSPSSQGGQPQYF. The DNA read from the CDR3 is TGTGCCAGCAGCCCGTCGAGCCAGGGCGGTCAGCCG.

On this clone: The sequenced fragment ends 3 residues before the CDR3 boundary, so the rest is inferred from the germline J gene. The J gene is TRBJ1-5, the V gene TRBV7-9; 10 bases are a match to TRBD1. The J segment lost 2 bases and the V segment lost 5 bases, leaving 3 bases of the junction unmatched. The germline gives CDR1 SEHNR, CDR2 FQNEAQ (reference sequence). The CDR3 sequence is 15 residues long. CDR3 DNA (partial): TGTGCCAGCAGCCGGGGGACAGGGGGCAATCAGCCC. This encodes CASSRGTGGNQP. The full CDR3 is CASSRGTGGNQPQHF.

The CDR3 is CAWSSTGLRTEAFF. The sequenced part of the CDR3 DNA is TGTGCCTGGAGTTCGACAGGGTTGAGGACTGAA. The chain links TRBV30 to TRBJ1-1, with 7 positions matching TRBD1. The read ends 3 residues shy of where the CDR3 ends; the end is completed using the germline J gene. The junction had 8 bases not matched to a gene; V was cut back by 2 bases and J by 5 bases. Germline loops: CDR1 GTSNPN, CDR2 SVGIG (reference sequence). This CDR3 spans 14 amino acids.

Points on this clone: The sequence runs out 3 residues before the end of the CDR3; the remainder is reconstructed from the germline J gene. The genes are TRBV19 and TRBJ2-6; D might be TRBD1 (5 bases). The CDR3 runs to 15 residues. Germline loops: CDR1 LNHDA, CDR2 SQIVND (reference sequence). The germline V and J ends were trimmed by 3 bases and 2 bases, with 8 bases remaining between them. The CDR3 protein is CASSISRAGANVLTF. CDR3 DNA, as far as it was read: TGTGCCAGTAGTATTTCCAGGGCTGGGGCCAACGTC.

About this clone itself: The CDR3 end falls 3 residues outside the read, so it is completed with the germline J gene. V gene TRBV2 combines with J gene TRBJ1-2; perhaps TRBD1 as D (5 bases). Trimming took off 1 base at V and 7 bases at J, with 10 bases between the two ends. Germline lookup yields CDR1 SNHLY and CDR2 FYNNEI. The CDR3 runs 13 residues. The part of the CDR3 DNA that was read is TGTGCCAGCAGTGAAGTTCTTCAGGGTGGC. Its translation is CASSEVLQGG. The whole CDR3 sequence reads CASSEVLQGGYTF.

On this clone itself: The CDR3 end lies 3 residues beyond the end of the read and is filled in from the germline J gene. The rearrangement links TRBV6-2 or TRBV6-3 to TRBJ2-3, with 7 bases fitting TRBD2. The CDR3 spans 16 residues. V gave up 0 bases and J gave up 3 bases; unmatched junction bases: 6. Germline V gene sequence: CDR1 MNHEY, CDR2 SVGEGT. CDR3 in amino acids: CASSYSRGTVTDTQYF. The DNA read from the CDR3 is TGTGCCAGCAGTTACTCGCGGGGGACTGTTACAGATACG.

This CDR3 is CASSILAGEGKSGELFF. CDR3 bases read: TGTGCCAGTAGCATTCTAGCGGGAGAGGGGAAGTCCGGGGAG. This sequence joins TRBV19 and TRBJ2-2, with 10 nucleotides matching TRBD2. The CDR3 goes on 3 residues after the read ends, and that part is filled in from the germline J gene. V shed 6 bases and J 6 bases; nucleotides not matched to a gene: 13. The CDR3 runs 17 residues. Germline V gene sequence: CDR1 LNHDA, CDR2 SQIVND (reference sequence).

In regard to this clone: The read terminates 3 residues before the CDR3 end, so the remaining end is supplied by the germline J gene. The chain links TRBV18 to TRBJ1-1; D may be TRBD1 (6 bases). The CDR3 is 15 residues long. Trimming stripped 4 bases from V and 5 bases from J, with 17 bases between. Germline V gene sequence: CDR1 KGHSH, CDR2 LQKENI. Incomplete CDR3 DNA: TGTGCCAGCTCACTTGACGCAGGGGCAGAAACTGAA. Protein product: CASSLDAGAETE. From start to end, the CDR3 is CASSLDAGAETEAFF.